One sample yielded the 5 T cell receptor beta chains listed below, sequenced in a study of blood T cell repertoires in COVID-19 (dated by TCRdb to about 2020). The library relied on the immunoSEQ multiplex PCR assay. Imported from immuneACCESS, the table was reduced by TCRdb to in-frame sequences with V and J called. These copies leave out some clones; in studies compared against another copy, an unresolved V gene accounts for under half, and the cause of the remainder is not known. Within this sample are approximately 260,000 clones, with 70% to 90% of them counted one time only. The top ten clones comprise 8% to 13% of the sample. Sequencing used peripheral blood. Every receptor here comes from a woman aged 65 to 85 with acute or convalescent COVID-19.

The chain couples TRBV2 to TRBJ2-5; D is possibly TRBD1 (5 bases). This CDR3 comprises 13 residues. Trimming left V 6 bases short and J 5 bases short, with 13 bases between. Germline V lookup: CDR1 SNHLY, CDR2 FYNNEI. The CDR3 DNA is TGTGCCAGCAGCGGTTGGGGCTGGGAGACCCAGTACTTC. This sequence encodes CASSGWGWETQYF.

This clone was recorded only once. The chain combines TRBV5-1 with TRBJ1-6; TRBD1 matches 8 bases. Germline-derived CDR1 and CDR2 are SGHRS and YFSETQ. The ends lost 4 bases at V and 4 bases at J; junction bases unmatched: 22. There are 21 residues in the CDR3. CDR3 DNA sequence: TGCGCCAGCAGCCACCAACCCGGGACAGGCCAAAGAGGTGGTTATAATTCACCCCTCCACTTT. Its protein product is CASSHQPGTGQRGGYNSPLHF.

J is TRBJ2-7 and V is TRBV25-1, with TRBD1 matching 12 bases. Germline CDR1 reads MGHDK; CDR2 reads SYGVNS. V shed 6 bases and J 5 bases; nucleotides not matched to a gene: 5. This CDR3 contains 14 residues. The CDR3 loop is CASRWGQGADEQYF. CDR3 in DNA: TGTGCCAGCAGGTGGGGACAGGGGGCAGACGAGCAGTACTTC.

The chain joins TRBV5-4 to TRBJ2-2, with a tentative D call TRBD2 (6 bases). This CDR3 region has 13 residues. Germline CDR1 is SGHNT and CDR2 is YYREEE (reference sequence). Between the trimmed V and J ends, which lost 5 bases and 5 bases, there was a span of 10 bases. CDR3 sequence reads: CASREGFTGELFF. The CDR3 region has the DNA TGTGCCAGCAGGGAGGGGTTTACCGGGGAGCTGTTTTTT.

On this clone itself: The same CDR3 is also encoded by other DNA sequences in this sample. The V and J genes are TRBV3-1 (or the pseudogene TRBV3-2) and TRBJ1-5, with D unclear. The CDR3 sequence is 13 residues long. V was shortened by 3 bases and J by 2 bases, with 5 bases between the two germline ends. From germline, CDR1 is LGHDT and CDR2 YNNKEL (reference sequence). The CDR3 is CASSQSGNQPQHF. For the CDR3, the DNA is TGTGCCAGCAGCCAGTCTGGCAATCAGCCCCAGCATTTT.